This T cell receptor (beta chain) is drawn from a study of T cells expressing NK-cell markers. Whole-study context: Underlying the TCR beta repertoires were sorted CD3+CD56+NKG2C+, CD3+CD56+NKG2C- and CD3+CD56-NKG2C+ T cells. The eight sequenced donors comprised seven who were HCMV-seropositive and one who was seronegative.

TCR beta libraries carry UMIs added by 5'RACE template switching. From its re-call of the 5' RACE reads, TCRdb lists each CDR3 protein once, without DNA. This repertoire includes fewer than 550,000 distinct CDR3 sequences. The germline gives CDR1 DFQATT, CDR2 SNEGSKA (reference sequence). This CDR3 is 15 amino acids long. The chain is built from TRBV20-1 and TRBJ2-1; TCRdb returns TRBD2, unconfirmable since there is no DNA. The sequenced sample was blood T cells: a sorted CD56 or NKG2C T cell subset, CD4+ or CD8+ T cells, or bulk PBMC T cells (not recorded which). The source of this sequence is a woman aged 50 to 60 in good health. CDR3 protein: CSAYKRGRSYNEQFF.